Below are 15 T cell receptor beta chains sequenced from a single sample in a study of T-cell reconstitution after alpha-beta-depleted transplantation in children. Preparation of the TCRbeta library used unique molecular identifiers. From the PCR reads, TCRdb called clonotypes with MiXCR, one entry per CDR3 protein. Here the sample spans a few hundred thousand distinct CDR3 sequences, 27% being singletons. The starting material was PBMCs, obtained before TCRalphabeta/CD19-depleted stem cell transplant. The receptor set was obtained from a boy younger than two with Wiskott-Aldrich syndrome, due to receive a stem cell transplant.

The chain links TRBV7-9 to TRBJ1-2, with a possible D match to TRBD1 (5 bases). The CDR3 has 13 amino acids. Germline V CDR1 and CDR2: SEHNR, FQNEAQ (reference sequence). V lost 7 bases, J lost 8 bases, and 17 bases lay in between. CDR3 nucleotides: TGTGCCAGCACCCCCGGGACGACTATGGGCTACACCTTC. Encoded protein: CASTPGTTMGYTF.

This chain joins TRBV7-2 and TRBJ1-3; 7 bases align to TRBD1. J gave up 0 bases and V 4 bases, and 9 bases lay outside the gene matches. There are 17 residues in the CDR3. CDR1 is SGHTA and CDR2 is FQGNSA in the germline V gene. Written as DNA, the CDR3 is TGTGCCAGCAGCTCCCCGGACAGGCTCAGCTCTGGAAACACCATATATTTT. Its protein product is CASSSPDRLSSGNTIYF.

V and J are TRBV27 and TRBJ2-7; the match to TRBD2 covers 10 bases. CDR1 and CDR2 (germline): MNHEY, SMNVEV (reference sequence). There are 16 residues in the CDR3. V lost 6 bases, J lost 3 bases, and 11 bases stayed unmatched. CDR3 DNA sequence: TGTGCCAGCAGGTCAGGGGCTAGCGGGAGCCTCTACGAGCAGTACTTC. Translating gives CASRSGASGSLYEQYF.

This clonotype was seen only once. V is TRBV5-1 and J is TRBJ2-3; D remains unclear. The CDR3 is 16 amino acids. V was trimmed by 5 bases and J by 5 bases, leaving 21 bases between them. Germline V CDR1 and CDR2: SGHRS, YFSETQ. In DNA form, the CDR3 reads TGCGCCAGCAGTTCCAACCTAGTCTTTCAAGGAGATACGCAGTATTTT. Translating it yields CASSSNLVFQGDTQYF.

The chain recombines TRBV5-1 with TRBJ2-1; TRBD1 is a possible D gene (6 bases). Germline-derived CDR1 and CDR2 are SGHRS and YFSETQ. V lost 0 bases and J 0 bases, leaving 10 bases between the germline ends. This CDR3 has 16 residues. The CDR3 DNA reads as TGCGCCAGCAGCTTGGTAGGGGGAGCCTCCTACAATGAGCAGTTCTTC. Translating gives CASSLVGGASYNEQFF. Full variable domain (outside the CDR3, taken from reference TRBV5-1 and TRBJ2-1): KAGVTQTPRYLIKTRGQQVTLSCSPISGHRSVSWYQQTPGQGLQFLFEYFSETQRNKGNFPGRFSGRQFSNSRSEMNVSTLELGDSALYLCASSLVGGASYNEQFFGPGTRLTVL.

This sequence joins TRBV4-2 and TRBJ2-7; TRBD1 is a possible D gene (6 bases). The CDR3 is 17 residues long. V was cut by 1 base and J by 2 bases, with 18 bases left in between. Per the germline V gene, CDR1 is LGHNA and CDR2 is YNFKEQ. Written as DNA, the CDR3 is TGTGCCAGCAGCCAAGGCCGGCCACCGGGACAAACCTACGAGCAGTACTTC. It specifies CASSQGRPPGQTYEQYF.

V and J are TRBV28 and TRBJ1-6, with no clear D. The CDR3 consists of 12 residues. Looked up from germline, CDR1 is MDHEN and CDR2 is SYDVKM. The V gene lost 8 bases and the J gene lost 8 bases, with 10 bases spanning the gap. CDR3 bases: TGTGCCAGCGGGCAGACGGATTCACCCCTCCACTTT. Its translation is CASGQTDSPLHF. Filled out from reference TRBV28 and TRBJ1-6, the complete variable domain reads DVKVTQSSRYLVKRTGEKVFLECVQDMDHENMFWYRQDPGLGLRLIYFSYDVKMKEKGDIPEGYSVSREKKERFSLILESASTNQTSMYLCASGQTDSPLHFGNGTRLTVT.

This clonotype was seen more than once but under ten times. This sequence joins TRBV25-1 and TRBJ1-6; D not resolved. The CDR3 is made up of 14 amino acids. Germline CDR1 is MGHDK and CDR2 is SYGVNS. V was cut by 0 bases and J by 6 bases, with 6 bases left in between. The CDR3 protein is CASSEYEGNSPLHF. The CDR3 nucleotides are TGTGCCAGCAGTGAATACGAGGGTAATTCACCCCTCCACTTT.

The genes are TRBV5-4 and TRBJ2-3, with D hard to call. Germline V gives CDR1 SGHNT, CDR2 YYREEE (reference sequence). V lost 3 bases and J lost 4, with 9 bases in between. The CDR3 length is 13 residues. In DNA form, the CDR3 reads TGTGCCAGCAGCTCGAGGTCTGCAGATACGCAGTATTTT. Translated, it gives CASSSRSADTQYF.

The chain carries TRBV3-1 and TRBJ2-1; no clear D gene. Per germline, CDR1 LGHDT and CDR2 YNNKEL (reference sequence). Trimming pared 0 bases from V and 3 bases from J, leaving 18 bases between. The CDR3 is 18 residues long. The CDR3 loop reads CASSQDLASPTYYNEQFF. The DNA of the CDR3 is TGTGCCAGCAGCCAAGACTTGGCTTCGCCGACATACTACAATGAGCAGTTCTTC.

The chain carries TRBV28 and TRBJ1-5, with a weak D call TRBD1 (5 bases). The CDR3 consists of 15 residues. Germline V lookup: CDR1 MDHEN, CDR2 SYDVKM. V lost 7 bases and J 2 bases, leaving 15 bases between the germline ends. The CDR3 loop reads CASIPGGGGNQPQHF. The CDR3 bases are TGTGCCAGCATCCCCGGCGGGGGTGGCAATCAGCCCCAGCATTTT.

This sequence joins TRBV7-9 and TRBJ1-1; no firm D call. V lost 4 bases to trimming and J lost 1 base, with 7 bases between them. Germline assignment: CDR1 SEHNR and CDR2 FQNEAQ (reference sequence). This CDR3 has 13 amino acids. CDR3 in DNA: TGTGCCAGCAGCTCCGCCCGGAACACTGAAGCTTTCTTT. This sequence encodes CASSSARNTEAFF.

J is TRBJ2-3 and V is TRBV5-1; D call uncertain. CDR3 length equals 14 residues. V gave up 0 bases and J gave up 6 bases, with 11 bases separating them. Germline assignment: CDR1 SGHRS and CDR2 YFSETQ. CDR3 DNA: TGCGCCAGCAGCTTGGAGGGCTACCGGGATACGCAGTATTTT. It is translated as CASSLEGYRDTQYF.

This clonotype has more than one count but fewer than ten. J is TRBJ1-1 and V is TRBV10-3, with a possible D match to TRBD1 (5 bases). Germline V gene data show CDR1 as ENHRY and CDR2 as SYGVKD. V lost 4 bases to trimming and J lost 6 bases, with 18 bases between them. This CDR3 has 15 residues. The CDR3 bases are TGTGCCATCAGTGTAGAGGGGAGCGGAGTTTCTGAAGCTTTCTTT. It translates to CAISVEGSGVSEAFF.

CDR3 sequence: CASTTGMYTEAFF. In DNA, the CDR3 is TGTGCCAGCACGACAGGGATGTACACTGAAGCTTTCTTT. The rearrangement uses TRBV18 and TRBJ1-1, with TRBD1 matching over 7 bases. The CDR3 is 13 amino acids. Trimming at V came to 8 bases and at J to 3 bases, leaving 6 bases not matched to a gene. CDR1 KGHSH and CDR2 LQKENI come from the germline V gene.